The 26 T cell receptor beta chains below were found in one sample sequenced in a study of CD8 T cells in Susac syndrome (dated by TCRdb to the late 2010s). Libraries were built with the immunoSEQ multiplex PCR assay. RNA was extracted using the RNeasy kit, and about 0.45 to 1 ug of the RNA was reverse transcribed with random hexamers. Starting from the raw public reads, TCRdb applied fastp trimming at Q25, assembled clones with MiXCR and retained in-frame beta chains. A single entry per CDR3 protein holds the most common genes and DNA from its merged rows. This sample has under 200,000 distinct CDR3 sequences in its table, and around 94% of those were observed once. More than 0.095% of the sample is held by the ten biggest clonotypes. The sequencing input was CD4+ T cells from PBMCs. These receptor sequences come from a human donor with Susac syndrome.

The chain employs TRBV5-1 and TRBJ1-2; 7 bases match TRBD1. V lost 4 bases and J lost 6; bases outside the gene matches: 9. The CDR3 has 14 amino acids. Germline V gene lookup returns CDR1 SGHRS and CDR2 YFSETQ. In DNA, the CDR3 is TGCGCCAGCAGCGACGTGACAGGGATCCATGGCTACACCTTC. Translated: CASSDVTGIHGYTF.

The chain is built from TRBV18 and TRBJ2-7; TRBD1 aligns across 10 bases. Germline assignment: CDR1 KGHSH and CDR2 LQKENI. The V gene end was trimmed by 4 bases and the J gene end by 2 bases; junction bases not matched to a gene: 11. The CDR3 consists of 17 residues. The CDR3 DNA is TGTGCCAGCTCACGGATCCTAGCCGGGACAGGGGCCTACGAGCAGTACTTC. Its translation is CASSRILAGTGAYEQYF. Variable domain in full (rest from reference TRBV18 and TRBJ2-7): NAGVMQNPRHLVRRRGQEARLRCSPMKGHSHVYWYRQLPEEGLKFMVYLQKENIIDESGMPKERFSAEFPKEGPSILRIQQVVRGDSAAYFCASSRILAGTGAYEQYFGPGTRLTVT.

The chain carries TRBV12-3 or TRBV12-4 and TRBJ2-1, with no clear D. There are 11 residues in the CDR3. The V end was cut by 8 bases, the J end by 9 bases, with 11 bases between. CDR3 amino acids: CASGRGGEQFF. DNA for the CDR3: TGTGCCAGCGGCCGAGGTGGTGAGCAGTTCTTC.

There are a few counts of this clonotype. This chain links TRBV5-4 with TRBJ2-5; D may be TRBD1 (5 bases). The CDR3 loop spans 13 amino acids. V gave up 5 bases and J gave up 2 bases, with 10 bases separating them. From germline, CDR1 is SGHNT and CDR2 YYREEE (reference sequence). CDR3 in DNA: TGTGCCAGCAGTCTTCAGGGTCAAGAGACCCAGTACTTC. This gives the protein CASSLQGQETQYF. The variable domain in full, with the rest retrieved from reference TRBV5-4 and TRBJ2-5, is ETGVTQSPTHLIKTRGQQVTLRCSSQSGHNTVSWYQQALGQGPQFIFQYYREEENGRGNFPPRFSGLQFPNYSSELNVNALELDDSALYLCASSLQGQETQYFGPGTRLLVL.

V gene TRBV7-2 combines with J gene TRBJ2-2; D gene uncertain. The germline gives CDR1 SGHTA, CDR2 FQGNSA. This CDR3 has 16 residues. Trimming stripped 1 base from V and 3 bases from J, with 12 bases between. The CDR3, as DNA: TGTGCCAGCAGCTTAGGGCCGGTCCTTTACACCGGGGAGCTGTTTTTT. Translated: CASSLGPVLYTGELFF.

The chain carries TRBV3-1 and TRBJ1-2; D remains ambiguous. The CDR3 runs 13 residues. V lost 0 bases to trimming and J lost 8 bases, with 10 bases between them. CDR1 LGHDT and CDR2 YNNKEL come from the germline V gene (reference sequence). In DNA form, the CDR3 reads TGTGCCAGCAGCCAAGACGGACGTATAGGCTACACCTTC. Amino acids: CASSQDGRIGYTF.

The chain links TRBV9 to TRBJ2-5, with D unresolved. The germline V and J ends were trimmed by 4 bases and 5 bases, with 15 bases remaining between them. CDR1 is SGDLS and CDR2 is YYNGEE in the germline V gene. This CDR3 comprises 14 residues. Here the CDR3 reads CASSQRSLAETQYF. The CDR3 region has the DNA TGTGCCAGCAGCCAGCGCTCCTTGGCGGAGACCCAGTACTTC. Filled out from reference TRBV9 and TRBJ2-5, the complete variable domain reads DSGVTQTPKHLITATGQRVTLRCSPRSGDLSVYWYQQSLDQGLQFLIQYYNGEERAKGNILERFSAQQFPDLHSELNLSSLELGDSALYFCASSQRSLAETQYFGPGTRLLVL.

The chain couples TRBV27 to TRBJ1-1; TRBD1 agrees at 8 bases. In germline, CDR1 is MNHEY, CDR2 SMNVEV (reference sequence). Losses at the gene ends were 3 bases for V and 5 bases for J; bases not matched to a gene: 8. This CDR3 spans 15 amino acids. This chain's CDR3 is CASSFTQGGGTEAFF. In DNA, the CDR3 is TGTGCCAGCAGTTTCACACAGGGGGGGGGTACTGAAGCTTTCTTT.

The V call is TRBV4-3, the J call TRBJ1-2; TRBD1 agrees at 12 bases. The CDR3 spans 16 residues. Trimming at V came to 4 bases and at J to 6 bases, leaving 9 bases not matched to a gene. From germline, CDR1 is LGHNA and CDR2 YSLEER. The CDR3 DNA follows: TGCGCCAGCAGCCGCACATCGGGACAGGGGGCCGATGGCTACACCTTC. This encodes CASSRTSGQGADGYTF.

This chain connects TRBV5-6 to TRBJ2-5; the D call may be TRBD1 or TRBD2 (5 bases each). V was clipped by 0 bases and J by 4 bases, with 10 bases between them. This CDR3 spans 14 amino acids. From germline, CDR1 is SGHDT and CDR2 YYEEEE. The CDR3 coding sequence is TGTGCCAGCAGCTTGGCGGGGCCAGGAGAGACCCAGTACTTC. It translates to CASSLAGPGETQYF.

The chain joins TRBV5-1 to TRBJ2-1; 8 bases are a match to TRBD1. This CDR3 has 14 amino acids. Germline loops: CDR1 SGHRS, CDR2 YFSETQ. The V and J ends lost 9 bases and 5 bases, in that order; junction bases with no gene match: 10. Written as DNA, the CDR3 is TGCGCCACCCGGACTCAGGGGGCACACAATGAGCAGTTCTTC. Translated, it gives CATRTQGAHNEQFF.

This chain joins TRBV20-1 and TRBJ2-2; D is possibly TRBD1 (6 bases). This CDR3 is 13 amino acids long. Trimming took off 4 bases at V and 7 bases at J, with 13 bases between the two ends. Germline CDR1 reads DFQATT; CDR2 reads SNEGSKA (reference sequence). CDR3 nucleotide sequence: TGCAGTGCTACAACAGGGTTCGACGGGGAGCTGTTTTTT. Protein: CSATTGFDGELFF.

The CDR3, as DNA: TGTGCCAGCAGCCATCACAGGGACTACAATGAGCAGTTCTTC. Its protein product is CASSHHRDYNEQFF. This chain joins TRBV6-2 or TRBV6-3 and TRBJ2-1; weak D call: TRBD1 (6 bases). This CDR3 is 14 amino acids long. The germline V and J ends were trimmed by 6 bases and 3 bases, with 12 bases remaining between them. Looked up from germline, CDR1 is MNHEY and CDR2 is SVGEGT.

The chain links TRBV6-5 to TRBJ2-5, with 7 nucleotides matching TRBD1. The CDR3 loop spans 13 amino acids. Germline assignment: CDR1 MNHEY and CDR2 SVGAGI. After removal of 6 bases from V and 4 bases from J, the junction contained 5 bases not matched to a gene. The CDR3 spells CASRPPGGETQYF. CDR3 sequence (DNA): TGTGCCAGCAGGCCCCCAGGGGGAGAGACCCAGTACTTC.

Turning to this clonotype: Germline and junction disagree at one end, which may indicate a read error. This chain links TRBV30 with TRBJ2-1, with 11 bases matching TRBD2. The CDR3 has 11 amino acids. Germline V gene data show CDR1 as GTSNPN and CDR2 as SVGIG (reference sequence). In nucleotides, the CDR3 is TGTGCCTGGAGCGGGCTAGCGGGGGGACTCTTC. This encodes CAWSGLAGGLF.

About this clonotype itself: Germline and junction disagree at one end, which may indicate a read error. The rearrangement uses TRBV5-4 and TRBJ2-7; TRBD1 or TRBD2 may be the D gene (7 bases each). There are 17 residues in the CDR3. Germline assignment: CDR1 SGHNT and CDR2 YYREEE (reference sequence). The CDR3 sequence is CASSKTGPAGNSYEQYF. For the CDR3, the DNA is TGCGCCAGCAGCAAGACAGGGCCAGCGGGGAACTCCTACGAGCAGTACTTC.

The CDR3 region is CATSRAKLTGQGSAFF. The CDR3 region has the DNA TGTGCCACCAGCAGAGCAAAGTTAACGGGACAGGGATCAGCTTTCTTT. The gene calls are TRBV15 and TRBJ1-1; 9 bases agree with TRBD1. V lost 1 base to trimming and J lost 10 bases; unmatched junction nucleotides: 13. The CDR3 runs 16 residues. CDR1 and CDR2 (germline): LNHNV, YYDKDF (reference sequence).

CDR3 loop: CATSRGPDGYTF. The CDR3 DNA follows: TGTGCCACCAGCAGAGGCCCAGATGGCTACACCTTC. The genes are TRBV15 and TRBJ1-2; D remains ambiguous. The CDR3 extends over 12 amino acids. V was cut by 1 base and J by 6 bases, with 6 bases left in between. Germline V gives CDR1 LNHNV, CDR2 YYDKDF (reference sequence).

The V call is TRBV13, the J call TRBJ2-7; a possible D gene is TRBD1 (6 bases). Germline V lookup: CDR1 PRHDT, CDR2 FYEKMQ (reference sequence). The CDR3 is made up of 17 amino acids. Trimming shortened V by 2 bases and J by 3 bases, and 20 bases separated the two germline ends. Here the CDR3 reads CASSLRGGSVNNYEQYF. CDR3 bases: TGTGCCAGCAGCTTAAGAGGGGGAAGCGTCAATAACTACGAGCAGTACTTC.

V usage is TRBV5-1 and J usage is TRBJ1-1; possible D gene TRBD1, 6 bases. The V gene lost 4 bases and the J gene lost 3 bases, with 16 bases spanning the gap. The CDR3 covers 15 residues. CDR1 is SGHRS, CDR2 YFSETQ, per germline. The CDR3 reads CASSPDGRGYTEAFF. For the CDR3, the DNA is TGCGCCAGCAGCCCGGACGGCAGGGGATACACTGAAGCTTTCTTT. The whole variable domain, remainder taken from reference TRBV5-1 and TRBJ1-1, is KAGVTQTPRYLIKTRGQQVTLSCSPISGHRSVSWYQQTPGQGLQFLFEYFSETQRNKGNFPGRFSGRQFSNSRSEMNVSTLELGDSALYLCASSPDGRGYTEAFFGQGTRLTVV.

This chain connects TRBV6-2 or TRBV6-3 to TRBJ1-5; the D is unclear. CDR1 MNHEY and CDR2 SVGEGT come from the germline V gene. The CDR3 runs 13 residues. Trimming left V 6 bases short and J 6 bases short, with 12 bases between. The CDR3 coding sequence is TGTGCCAGCAGGAGAGACGTTGTTCAGCCCCAGCATTTT. Encoded protein: CASRRDVVQPQHF.

The chain has TRBV3-1 and TRBJ1-6; D might be TRBD1 (6 bases). Trimming stripped 1 base from V and 9 bases from J, with 13 bases between. The CDR3 runs to 15 residues. CDR1 and CDR2 from the germline V gene are LGHDT and YNNKEL (reference sequence). The CDR3 coding sequence is TGTGCCAGCAGCCAAGGCCCTGACAGGAGTTCACCCCTCCACTTT. Translated, it gives CASSQGPDRSSPLHF.

This clonotype was observed a few times. The chain links TRBV11-2 to TRBJ2-5, with D possibly being TRBD2 (5 bases). This CDR3 region has 13 residues. Germline CDR1 SGHAT, CDR2 FQNNGV. Between the trimmed V and J ends, which lost 0 bases and 4 bases, there was a span of 6 bases. The chain's CDR3 is CASSLDRGETQYF. The CDR3, as DNA: TGTGCCAGCAGCTTAGATCGGGGAGAGACCCAGTACTTC.

The genes are TRBV20-1 and TRBJ2-1; 8 bases fit TRBD2. Looked up from germline, CDR1 is DFQATT and CDR2 is SNEGSKA (reference sequence). Unmatched junction bases numbered 9, after V lost 5 bases and J lost 0 bases. The CDR3 has 16 residues. CDR3 sequence reads: CSADSSGQSSYNEQFF. CDR3 DNA: TGCAGTGCTGATTCTAGCGGGCAGAGCTCCTACAATGAGCAGTTCTTC.

V and J are TRBV10-2 and TRBJ2-5, with 9 bases fitting TRBD1. This CDR3 has 16 residues. Trimming at V came to 2 bases and at J to 4 bases, leaving 8 bases not matched to a gene. The germline V gene has CDR1 WSHSY and CDR2 SAAADI. CDR3 residues: CASSEPARTGVETQYF. In nucleotides, the CDR3 is TGCGCCAGCAGTGAGCCGGCGAGGACAGGGGTAGAGACCCAGTACTTC.

V is TRBV29-1 and J is TRBJ2-1; TRBD1 matches 9 bases. The J segment lost 5 bases and the V segment lost 4 bases, leaving 12 bases of the junction unmatched. The CDR3 covers 16 residues. Germline loops: CDR1 SQVTM, CDR2 ANQGSEA. CDR3 loop: CSVGWGTGNYDNEQFF. DNA for the CDR3: TGCAGCGTTGGATGGGGGACAGGGAACTACGACAATGAGCAGTTCTTC.